This passage covers 30 T cell receptor beta chains from one sample sequenced in a study of T-cell reconstitution after alpha-beta-depleted transplantation in children. As it was prepared, the TCRbeta library received unique molecular identifiers. TCRdb re-derived calls from the PCR reads in MiXCR, one entry per CDR3 protein. The repertoire consists of 750,000 to 950,000 distinct CDR3 sequences, with approximately 15% occurring once and the leading ten covering just under 5%. The sample in question was PBMCs, mostly from graft donor cells, obtained 360 days after TCRalphabeta/CD19-depleted stem cell transplant. The receptors here all came from a male patient between 5 and 17 years old who had a stem cell transplant for acute lymphoblastic leukemia, so the T cells may come from the graft donor.

This clonotype was detected a few times. This chain uses TRBV2 with TRBJ1-1; D unclear. The germline V gene has CDR1 SNHLY and CDR2 FYNNEI. The CDR3 is made up of 12 amino acids. V was pared by 5 bases and J by 0 bases, with 4 bases between. CDR3 DNA: TGTGCCAGCAGTCACATGAACACTGAAGCTTTCTTT. Amino acids: CASSHMNTEAFF.

This clonotype was counted only a few times. The chain is built from TRBV24-1 and TRBJ2-5, with D hard to call. This CDR3 contains 13 residues. CDR1 and CDR2 (germline): KGHDR, SFDVKD. With 4 bases removed from V and 7 bases from J, the gap between germline ends came to 12 bases. This chain's CDR3 is CATSEANSGTQYF. CDR3 nucleotide sequence: TGTGCCACCAGTGAGGCGAACTCGGGGACCCAGTACTTC.

J is TRBJ2-7 and V is TRBV29-1; D may match TRBD1 or TRBD2 (5 bases each). The germline CDR1 and CDR2 sequences are SQVTM and ANQGSEA. The V and J ends lost 1 base and 3 bases respectively, with 13 bases between them. CDR3 length equals 14 residues. The CDR3 nucleotides read TGCAGCGTTGAAGCCCCGGGACCTTTCTACGAGCAGTACTTC. Translated: CSVEAPGPFYEQYF.

This clonotype was observed at least ten times. The CDR3 here is CASSQDDRGGLRTQYF. CDR3 nucleotides: TGCGCCAGCAGCCAAGATGACAGGGGAGGATTAAGGACCCAGTACTTC. The chain is built from TRBV4-1 and TRBJ2-5; 8 bases line up with TRBD1. Germline CDR1 is MGHRA and CDR2 is YSYEKL. V dropped 0 bases and J dropped 7; count of bases not matched to a gene: 10. The CDR3 consists of 16 residues.

A word on this clonotype: The CDR3 carries no conserved terminal phenylalanine or tryptophan, so it likely arises from a read error. Because the CDR3's place on the DNA is in doubt, the DNA is left out and the CDR3 is given as listed by TCRdb. The chain combines TRBV2 with TRBJ2-1; the table assigns TRBD2, which was not confirmed against the DNA. The CDR3 is 8 residues long, counting both termini. Germline V lookup: CDR1 SNHLY, CDR2 FYNNEI. The CDR3 loop reads CASSRLGV.

This clonotype was found many times. The gene calls are TRBV27 and TRBJ2-1; TRBD2 matches 16 bases. V lost 2 bases and J lost 9; bases outside the gene matches: 7. The CDR3 length is 17 residues. In germline, CDR1 is MNHEY, CDR2 SMNVEV (reference sequence). CDR3 sequence (DNA): TGTGCCAGCAGTTTAATGGGGACTAGCGGGAGGGAAACTGAGCAGTTCTTC. Translating gives CASSLMGTSGRETEQFF.

This clonotype was detected only a few times. CDR3: CASKVMARTDEAFF. The CDR3 region has the DNA TGTGCCAGCAAGGTAATGGCGCGGACGGATGAAGCTTTCTTT. The chain recombines TRBV12-3 or TRBV12-4 with TRBJ1-1; no firm D call. With 7 bases removed from V and 7 bases from J, the gap between germline ends came to 19 bases. The CDR3 length is 14 residues.

Only a few counts were recorded for this clonotype. The gene calls are TRBV7-2 and TRBJ2-2, with 11 bases fitting TRBD1. The CDR3 sequence is 14 residues long. Trimming took 5 bases from V and 8 from J; bases not matched to a gene: 4. CDR1 is SGHTA, CDR2 FQGNSA, per germline. CDR3 protein: CASSRTGGSGELFF. CDR3 sequence (DNA): TGTGCCAGCAGCAGGACAGGGGGCTCTGGGGAGCTGTTTTTT.

The V call is TRBV20-1, the J call TRBJ2-7; D ambiguous. Deletions cut 4 bases from V and 3 bases from J, with 13 bases between. The V gene's germline CDR1 is DFQATT and CDR2 SNEGSKA (reference sequence). The CDR3 runs 13 residues. CDR3 residues: CSAIKRAHYEQYF. CDR3 nucleotide sequence: TGCAGTGCTATAAAACGGGCACACTACGAGCAGTACTTC.

The chain joins TRBV23-1 to TRBJ2-2; D is perhaps TRBD2 (5 bases). TRBV23-1 is assigned to the ORF class and has an uncertain function. V was shortened by 0 bases and J by 0 bases, with 23 bases between the two germline ends. CDR3 size: 21 residues. This chain's CDR3 is CASSQSQRMPSRRPNTGELFF. For the CDR3, the DNA is TGCGCCAGCAGTCAATCGCAAAGAATGCCTAGCAGACGACCGAACACCGGGGAGCTGTTTTTT.

The chain uses TRBV7-2 and TRBJ2-7; 13 bases line up with TRBD2. The CDR3 length is 18 residues. CDR1 SGHTA and CDR2 FQGNSA come from the germline V gene. The junction had 11 bases not matched to a gene; V was cut back by 2 bases and J by 4 bases. CDR3 in DNA: TGTGCCAGCAGCTTACCCGCATCTGGGACTAGCGGGATATACGAGCAGTACTTC. Protein: CASSLPASGTSGIYEQYF.

In this sample, this clonotype turned up a few times. The chain uses TRBV11-2 and TRBJ2-5; 11 bases fit TRBD2. The CDR3 sequence is 19 residues long. Germline loops: CDR1 SGHAT, CDR2 FQNNGV. Trimming cost V 0 bases and J 4 bases; bases outside gene matches: 13. CDR3 sequence reads: CASSLDRPSSGGYRETQYF. CDR3 sequence (DNA): TGTGCCAGCAGCTTAGATCGCCCCTCTAGCGGGGGGTACCGAGAGACCCAGTACTTC.

This chain joins TRBV5-1 and TRBJ2-3, with D uncertain. The germline V and J ends were trimmed by 1 base and 2 bases, with 11 bases remaining between them. Germline CDR1 SGHRS, CDR2 YFSETQ. This CDR3 spans 15 amino acids. The CDR3 region has the DNA TGCGCCAGCAGCTTGCAGGCAAGGTCCACAGATACGCAGTATTTT. Translating it yields CASSLQARSTDTQYF.

V usage is TRBV20-1 and J usage is TRBJ1-2; 7 positions agree with TRBD1. Germline loops: CDR1 DFQATT, CDR2 SNEGSKA (reference sequence). V lost 1 base and J lost 7; bases outside the gene matches: 15. CDR3 length equals 16 residues. CDR3 residues: CSARVYRQGTQSGYTF. In nucleotides, the CDR3 is TGCAGTGCTAGAGTATACCGACAGGGAACTCAATCTGGCTACACCTTC.

The CDR3 DNA reads TGTGCCAGCAGCGTAGGGGGATTGGCGGGAGGGCGAACCAAAAACATTCAGTACTTC. As protein: CASSVGGLAGGRTKNIQYF. The gene calls are TRBV9 and TRBJ2-4; 9 bases line up with TRBD2. CDR3 length: 19 residues. V shed 0 bases and J 2 bases; nucleotides not matched to a gene: 12. Germline lookup yields CDR1 SGDLS and CDR2 YYNGEE. The full variable domain, its missing parts supplied by reference TRBV9 and TRBJ2-4, is DSGVTQTPKHLITATGQRVTLRCSPRSGDLSVYWYQQSLDQGLQFLIQYYNGEERAKGNILERFSAQQFPDLHSELNLSSLELGDSALYFCASSVGGLAGGRTKNIQYFGAGTRLSVL.

There are a few counts of this clonotype. V is TRBV5-1 and J is TRBJ1-1; D might be TRBD1 (6 bases). CDR3 length: 16 residues. Trimming removed 1 base from V and 1 base from J, with 14 bases in between. CDR1 SGHRS and CDR2 YFSETQ come from the germline V gene. The CDR3 coding sequence is TGCGCCAGCAGCTTGTCGCCCTTCAGGGGGAACACTGAAGCTTTCTTT. Its translation is CASSLSPFRGNTEAFF.

This clonotype has just a few counts. The genes are TRBV5-1 and TRBJ2-5; a possible D gene is TRBD1 (6 bases). This CDR3 spans 17 amino acids. Trimming pared 1 base from V and 4 bases from J, leaving 20 bases between. The germline CDR1 and CDR2 sequences are SGHRS and YFSETQ. CDR3 nucleotides: TGCGCCAGCAGCTTGAGGGGGACCTCAGGGATCCCAGAGACCCAGTACTTC. Translation gives CASSLRGTSGIPETQYF.

The table lists this clonotype with a few counts. The chain joins TRBV13 to TRBJ2-7; maybe TRBD2 (6 bases). CDR1 and CDR2 from the germline V gene are PRHDT and FYEKMQ (reference sequence). This CDR3 contains 14 residues. Trimming cost V 5 bases and J 3 bases, with 14 bases left between them. In DNA form, the CDR3 reads TGTGCCAGCAGCCTACCGGGACTCCTCTACGAGCAGTACTTC. Its translation: CASSLPGLLYEQYF.

This clonotype was seen ten or more times. The gene calls are TRBV11-3 and TRBJ2-1; D might be TRBD2 (5 bases). The CDR3 consists of 17 residues. Trimming cost V 4 bases and J 4 bases, with 20 bases left between them. Germline CDR1 and CDR2: SGHNT and YENEEA. This chain's CDR3 is CASSSDSQPTSYNEQFF. CDR3 sequence (DNA): TGTGCCAGCAGCTCGGACTCCCAGCCAACCTCATACAATGAGCAGTTCTTC. Filled out from reference TRBV11-3 and TRBJ2-1, the complete variable domain reads EAGVVQSPRYKIIEKKQPVAFWCNPISGHNTLYWYLQNLGQGPELLIRYENEEAVDDSQLPKDRFSAERLKGVDSTLKIQPAELGDSAVYLCASSSDSQPTSYNEQFFGPGTRLTVL.

This clonotype was detected a few times. This sequence joins TRBV7-3 and TRBJ1-1; no definite D call. The CDR3 is 13 residues long. Germline loops: CDR1 SGHTA, CDR2 FQGTGA. V gave up 1 base and J gave up 1 base, with 4 bases separating them. CDR3: CASSLNTNTEAFF. CDR3 in DNA: TGTGCCAGCAGCTTAAACACGAACACTGAAGCTTTCTTT.

The chain employs TRBV7-9 and TRBJ1-6; D remains ambiguous. The germline V gene has CDR1 SEHNR and CDR2 FQNEAQ (reference sequence). V lost 6 bases and J 5 bases, leaving 14 bases between the germline ends. There are 15 residues in the CDR3. CDR3 sequence: CASRLWTGNNSPLHF. CDR3 sequence (DNA): TGTGCCAGCAGACTGTGGACGGGCAATAATTCACCCCTCCACTTT.

The V and J genes are TRBV4-1 and TRBJ2-3; 10 nucleotides match TRBD2. Unmatched junction bases numbered 13, after V lost 4 bases and J lost 9 bases. This CDR3 has 16 residues. Per germline, CDR1 MGHRA and CDR2 YSYEKL. The CDR3 protein is CASSLGTSVDLNTQYF. The CDR3 nucleotides read TGCGCCAGCAGCCTGGGGACTAGCGTCGACCTGAACACGCAGTATTTT.

The chain carries TRBV9 and TRBJ2-1; D possibly corresponds to TRBD2 (6 bases). The V and J ends lost 0 bases and 2 bases respectively, with 12 bases between them. CDR1 SGDLS and CDR2 YYNGEE come from the germline V gene. The CDR3 totals 16 residues. CDR3 bases: TGTGCCAGCAGCGTAGAAGGCGGAGGGGCCTACAATGAGCAGTTCTTC. Its translation: CASSVEGGGAYNEQFF. Combining the CDR3 with reference TRBV9 and TRBJ2-1 gives the whole variable domain DSGVTQTPKHLITATGQRVTLRCSPRSGDLSVYWYQQSLDQGLQFLIQYYNGEERAKGNILERFSAQQFPDLHSELNLSSLELGDSALYFCASSVEGGGAYNEQFFGPGTRLTVL.

This clonotype was detected only a few times. V and J are TRBV27 and TRBJ1-5; D uncertain. The CDR3 covers 14 residues. Germline V CDR1 and CDR2: MNHEY, SMNVEV (reference sequence). The V and J ends lost 6 bases and 4 bases respectively, with 13 bases between them. This CDR3 is CASRSPTRNQPQHF. The CDR3 region has the DNA TGTGCCAGCAGGAGCCCCACCAGGAATCAGCCCCAGCATTTT.

J is TRBJ2-3 and V is TRBV5-1; D remains ambiguous. The V and J ends lost 0 bases and 4 bases respectively, with 18 bases between them. The CDR3 covers 17 residues. The germline V gene has CDR1 SGHRS and CDR2 YFSETQ. The CDR3 nucleotides read TGCGCCAGCAGCTTGGTTTCTCTCAGGTCGAGAGCAGATACGCAGTATTTT. Protein: CASSLVSLRSRADTQYF.

The chain joins TRBV5-1 to TRBJ2-2; D possibly corresponds to TRBD2 (6 bases). This CDR3 has 17 amino acids. Per the germline V gene, CDR1 is SGHRS and CDR2 is YFSETQ. V was cut by 4 bases and J by 5 bases, with 21 bases left in between. CDR3 nucleotides: TGCGCCAGCAGCCGTCTAGTTTTTAGCGCGGGGACCGGGGAGCTGTTTTTT. Translation: CASSRLVFSAGTGELFF.

In this sample, this clonotype turned up many times. The rearrangement uses TRBV20-1 and TRBJ2-1; TRBD2 aligns across 11 bases. The junction had 13 bases not matched to a gene; V was cut back by 6 bases and J by 6 bases. Germline V CDR1 and CDR2: DFQATT, SNEGSKA (reference sequence). The CDR3 totals 16 residues. In nucleotides, the CDR3 is TGCAGTGCAACGTCTTTTCCTAGCGGGAGGAGCAATGAGCAGTTCTTC. Translating gives CSATSFPSGRSNEQFF.

This rearrangement joins TRBV20-1 to TRBJ2-1; tentative D call: TRBD2 (5 bases). Deletions cut 0 bases from V and 5 bases from J, with 14 bases between. This CDR3 comprises 15 residues. Per germline, CDR1 DFQATT and CDR2 SNEGSKA (reference sequence). The CDR3 protein is CSARDGERGHNEQFF. In nucleotides, the CDR3 is TGCAGTGCTAGAGATGGGGAGAGAGGTCACAATGAGCAGTTCTTC.

This clonotype has ten or more counts. V gene TRBV24-1 combines with J gene TRBJ1-3; D unresolved. CDR1 is KGHDR, CDR2 SFDVKD, per germline. CDR3 length: 13 amino acids. V was pared by 5 bases and J by 4 bases, with 8 bases between. The CDR3 coding sequence is TGTGCCACCAGTGGGAGACTCGGAAACACCATATATTTT. This encodes CATSGRLGNTIYF.

The table lists this clonotype with many counts. The rearrangement joins TRBV5-1 to TRBJ2-3; D unclear. CDR3 length equals 13 residues. Germline loops: CDR1 SGHRS, CDR2 YFSETQ. Trimming shortened V by 0 bases and J by 2 bases, and 4 bases separated the two germline ends. The CDR3 bases are TGCGCCAGCAGCTTGGCTTACACAGATACGCAGTATTTT. Translated, it gives CASSLAYTDTQYF. The variable domain in full, completed from reference TRBV5-1 and TRBJ2-3, reads KAGVTQTPRYLIKTRGQQVTLSCSPISGHRSVSWYQQTPGQGLQFLFEYFSETQRNKGNFPGRFSGRQFSNSRSEMNVSTLELGDSALYLCASSLAYTDTQYFGPGTRLTVL.